The rows below give T cell receptor beta chains drawn from one sample of a study of blood T cell repertoires in COVID-19. Some clones are missing from TCRdb's copy, which holds only in-frame ones; the method was immunoSEQ multiplex PCR. The repertoire holds about half a million clones, with approximately 85% as singletons. Input material: peripheral blood. Receptors were obtained from a human donor in a cohort sampled during active COVID-19. Each CDR3 is given with its conserved first and last residue. The order of the fields is J gene, V gene, D gene, CDR3 length, clone size, CDR3 protein, CDR3 DNA. A D gene is named only where the DNA matches it firmly. The size field is filled for only some rows; it gives once, few, many or a size class.

TRBJ2-3 | TRBV19 | - | 16 | - | CASSIGGSSTTDTQYF | TGTGCCAGTAGTATAGGGGGCTCCTCAACCACAGATACGCAGTATTTT
TRBJ2-5 | TRBV18 | TRBD1 | 14 | - | CASSRPGQEETQYF | TGTGCCAGCTCACGCCCGGGACAGGAAGAGACCCAGTACTTC
TRBJ2-7 | TRBV27 | TRBD2 | 15 | few | CASSESGRHLREQYF | TGTGCCAGCAGTGAGAGCGGGAGGCACCTTAGGGAGCAGTACTTC
TRBJ2-1 | TRBV3-1/TRBV3-2 | TRBD2 | 16 | - | CASSQDWAGVSNEQFF | TGTGCCAGCAGCCAAGACTGGGCGGGAGTGAGCAATGAGCAGTTCTTC
TRBJ2-7 | TRBV5-1 | TRBD2 | 16 | - | CASSPRTSGIRHEQYF | TGCGCCAGCAGCCCCCGGACTAGCGGGATTCGACACGAGCAGTACTTC
TRBJ1-5 | TRBV19 | - | 16 | few | CASSSEAGLLNQPQHF | TGTGCCAGTAGTTCCGAGGCGGGCCTCCTCAATCAGCCCCAGCATTTT
TRBJ2-7 | TRBV3-1/TRBV3-2 | TRBD1 | 15 | few | CASSQGPGQVYEQYF | TGTGCCAGCAGCCAAGGTCCAGGACAGGTCTACGAGCAGTACTTC
TRBJ2-3 | TRBV10-3 | TRBD1 | 15 | - | CAISGGQGSTDTQYF | TGTGCCATCAGTGGAGGACAGGGAAGCACAGATACGCAGTATTTT
TRBJ2-1 | TRBV6-5 | - | 12 | - | CASSLEPNEQFF | TGTGCCAGCAGTCTAGAACCCAATGAGCAGTTCTTC
TRBJ2-7 | TRBV28 | - | 13 | few | CASTLAASYEQYF | TGTGCCAGCACTCTCGCGGCCTCCTACGAGCAGTACTTC
TRBJ2-2 | TRBV5-4 | - | 16 | once | CASSPPLGQATGELFF | TGTGCCAGCAGCCCTCCCCTTGGGCAGGCCACCGGGGAGCTGTTTTTT
TRBJ1-5 | TRBV7-9 | TRBD1 | 15 | few | CASSRTGGSNQPQHF | TGTGCCAGCAGCCGGACAGGGGGGAGCAATCAGCCCCAGCATTTT
TRBJ1-1 | TRBV6-5 | TRBD1 | 14 | - | CASSFTGEPPEAFF | TGTGCCAGCAGTTTTACAGGGGAACCTCCTGAAGCTTTCTTT
TRBJ2-1 | TRBV27 | - | 15 | - | CASRVGGDHYNEQFF | TGTGCCAGCAGGGTAGGGGGGGATCACTACAATGAGCAGTTCTTC
TRBJ2-7 | TRBV3-1/TRBV3-2 | TRBD2 | 15 | - | CASSQGTSGPYEQYF | TGTGCCAGCAGCCAAGGGACTAGCGGGCCTTACGAGCAGTACTTC
TRBJ2-6 | TRBV7-3 | - | 16 | once | CASSLGRTAGANVLTF | TGTGCCAGCAGCTTGGGGCGGACCGCTGGGGCCAACGTCCTGACTTTC
TRBJ1-4 | TRBV5-4 | - | 17 | few | CASSLAKQGGTNEKLFF | TGTGCCAGCAGCTTGGCCAAGCAGGGCGGAACTAATGAAAAACTGTTTTTT
TRBJ1-6 | TRBV2 | TRBD1 | 16 | few | CASTLSGGQNNSPLHF | TGTGCCAGCACCCTATCCGGGGGACAGAATAATTCACCCCTCCACTTT
TRBJ2-7 | TRBV9 | - | 14 | - | CASSPTTGSYEQYF | TGTGCCAGCAGCCCGACAACCGGCTCCTACGAGCAGTACTTC
TRBJ2-1 | TRBV7-6 | TRBD2 | 15 | - | CASSPAGGSYNEQFF | TGTGCCAGCAGCCCAGCGGGGGGGTCCTACAATGAGCAGTTCTTC
TRBJ2-1 | TRBV7-6 | - | 14 | - | CASSAGANYNEQFF | TGTGCCAGCTCGGCGGGGGCAAATTACAATGAGCAGTTCTTC
TRBJ2-1 | TRBV7-3 | - | 13 | - | CASSLRTPNEQFF | TGTGCCAGCAGCTTAAGGACTCCCAATGAGCAGTTCTTC
TRBJ1-5 | TRBV30 | - | 12 | - | CAWSDRDQPQHF | TGTGCCTGGAGTGACAGGGATCAGCCCCAGCATTTT